This TCR beta chain comes out of a study of blood T cell repertoires in COVID-19. The CDR3 contains 18 residues. The V end was cut by 0 bases, the J end by 5 bases, with 22 bases between. Germline-derived CDR1 and CDR2 are LGHNA and YSLEER. Generated by immunoSEQ multiplex PCR, the TCRdb table keeps only in-frame clones and is missing some. The sample lists about 220,000 clones, roughly 82% occurring once. The V and J genes are TRBV4-3 and TRBJ1-1; D gene uncertain. Sequenced input: peripheral blood. The sequence was collected from a man aged 50-59 years with active or convalescent COVID-19. The CDR3 here is CASSQESTHMSQRTEAFF. The CDR3, as DNA: TGCGCCAGCAGCCAAGAAAGTACCCACATGTCCCAGAGGACTGAAGCTTTCTTT.